This T cell receptor beta chain was retrieved from a study of CD8+ T cells in alopecia areata. On the study more broadly: Those patients who were treated received oral tofacitinib, which was given at 5 to 10 mg twice daily for moderate-to-severe alopecia areata.

Broader study findings: With tofacitinib ongoing, many expanded lesional clones persisted in both scalp and blood.

Details on this clone: Its antigen is unidentified.

Germline V gene lookup returns CDR1 LGHNA and CDR2 YNFKEQ. Trimming took 4 bases from V and 2 from J, leaving 12 bases between them. The CDR3 sequence is 15 residues long. Treatment reported: oral pan-JAK inhibitor, 5-10 mg twice daily. Extracted RNA was reverse transcribed into cDNA, the sequencing template. Some clones are missing from TCRdb's copy, which holds only in-frame ones; the method was immunoSEQ multiplex PCR. The sample shows about 150,000 clones, 54% of them seen only once. V usage is TRBV4-2 and J usage is TRBJ1-5; no firm D call. The sample in question was CD8+ T cells sorted from blood, obtained at week 4, from a patient treated with tofacitinib. The sequence derives from a human donor with alopecia areata. This chain's CDR3 is CASSPAGEGNQPQHF. The CDR3 nucleotides read TGTGCCAGCAGCCCAGCGGGCGAAGGCAATCAGCCCCAGCATTTT.